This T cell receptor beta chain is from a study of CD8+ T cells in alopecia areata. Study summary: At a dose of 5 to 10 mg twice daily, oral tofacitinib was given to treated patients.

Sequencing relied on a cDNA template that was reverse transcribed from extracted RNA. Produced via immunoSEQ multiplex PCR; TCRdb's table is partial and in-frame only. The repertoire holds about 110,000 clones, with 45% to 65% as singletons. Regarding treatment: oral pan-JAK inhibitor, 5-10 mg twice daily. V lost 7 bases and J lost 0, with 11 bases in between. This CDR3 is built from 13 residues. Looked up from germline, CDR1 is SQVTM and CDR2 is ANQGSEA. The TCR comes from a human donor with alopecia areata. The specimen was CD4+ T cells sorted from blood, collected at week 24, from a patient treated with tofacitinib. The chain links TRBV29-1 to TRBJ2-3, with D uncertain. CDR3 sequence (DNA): TGCAGCGCCTTAACAGCAAGCACAGATACGCAGTATTTT. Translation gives CSALTASTDTQYF.